This is a list of T cell receptor beta chains from one sample in a study of blood T cell repertoires in COVID-19. Using immunoSEQ multiplex PCR, the repertoire was profiled, and TCRdb retains in-frame clones only, with some absent. Here the sample spans about 140,000 clones, roughly 85% being singletons. The sequenced sample was peripheral blood. The source is a man between 45 and 60 years old with acute or convalescent COVID-19. The CDR3 runs from the conserved cysteine through the conserved F or W. D genes are given only for firm matches. The listing skips clone size in some rows; elsewhere it reads once, few, many or a size class.

v_gene	abundance	d_gene	len	j_gene	CDR3nt	CDR3aa
TRBV9	NA	TRBD2	15	TRBJ2-3	TGTGCCAGCAGCGTAGAGATCCTAGCGGAAGATACGCAGTATTTT	CASSVEILAEDTQYF
TRBV2	NA	NA	15	TRBJ2-1	TGTGCCAGCAAACTCAGGGCCGACTCCTACAATGAGCAGTTCTTC	CASKLRADSYNEQFF
TRBV30	NA	NA	13	TRBJ2-5	TGTGCCTGGAGTGTACTATCCCAAGAGACCCAGTACTTC	CAWSVLSQETQYF
TRBV19	NA	TRBD2	15	TRBJ2-5	TGTGCCAGTAGTAGGGTAGCGGGGGGTGGGGAGACCCAGTACTTC	CASSRVAGGGETQYF
TRBV6-5	NA	NA	14	TRBJ2-3	TGTGCCAGCAATGGGTACAGGGTGGGGGATACGCAGTATTTT	CASNGYRVGDTQYF
TRBV6-5	NA	NA	13	TRBJ2-1	TGTGCCTTTCGGACAGTTTCCTACAATGAGCAGTTCTTC	CAFRTVSYNEQFF
TRBV7-2	NA	TRBD1	14	TRBJ2-7	TGTGCCAGCAGCCCCCGGGACAGGATCTACGAGCAGTACTTC	CASSPRDRIYEQYF
TRBV5-5	NA	TRBD2	16	TRBJ2-2	TGTGCCAGCAGCCATACTAGCGGAACGAACACCGGGGAGCTGTTTTTT	CASSHTSGTNTGELFF
TRBV7-9	NA	TRBD2	13	TRBJ2-1	TGTGCCAGCAATTTAGCGGGAGACGGGGAGCAGTTCTTC	CASNLAGDGEQFF
TRBV4-2	NA	TRBD2	17	TRBJ2-7	TGTGCCAGCAGCCAAGACGGATTGGCGGGAGGCGTCTACGAGCAGTACTTC	CASSQDGLAGGVYEQYF
TRBV6-5	NA	TRBD1	11	TRBJ2-7	TGTGCCAGCAGCTTATACAGGGGGCAGTACTTC	CASSLYRGQYF
TRBV27	NA	TRBD1	15	TRBJ1-5	TGTGCCAGCAGTTTAAGACAGGGCTTCAATCAGCCCCAGCATTTT	CASSLRQGFNQPQHF
TRBV3-1/TRBV3-2	NA	TRBD2	15	TRBJ2-5	TGTGCCAGCAGCCAAGATCGGGAGGGATCAGAGACCCAGTACTTC	CASSQDREGSETQYF
TRBV21-1	NA	NA	11	TRBJ1-1	TGTGCCAGCTCCTCGAACACTGAAGCTTTCTTT	CASSSNTEAFF
TRBV7-3	NA	TRBD2	15	TRBJ2-1	TGTGCCAGCAGCCTGGGACTAGCGGAATACAATGAGCAGTTCTTC	CASSLGLAEYNEQFF
TRBV6-5	NA	NA	16	TRBJ1-2	TGTGCCAGCAGTTACTCGTATGAGGGATCATACGGTGGCTACACCTTC	CASSYSYEGSYGGYTF
TRBV9	NA	TRBD2	14	TRBJ2-7	TGTGCCAGCTCAACCGGGACTAGCGTCCACGAGCAGTACTTC	CASSTGTSVHEQYF
TRBV28	NA	NA	16	TRBJ2-2	TGTGCCAGCAGTTTTAGCCTCTACGCGAACACCGGGGAGCTGTTTTTT	CASSFSLYANTGELFF
TRBV5-1	few	TRBD2	15	TRBJ2-3	TGCGCCAGCAGCTTGACTAGCGCAAGGACAGATACGCAGTATTTT	CASSLTSARTDTQYF
TRBV18	NA	NA	14	TRBJ1-1	TGTGCCAGCTCACCCGGACAGCTGAACACTGAAGCTTTCTTT	CASSPGQLNTEAFF
TRBV24-1	NA	NA	13	TRBJ2-7	TGTGCCACCAGTGACCCCACAGACGACGAGCAGTACTTC	CATSDPTDDEQYF
TRBV6-5	NA	TRBD1	14	TRBJ1-3	TGTGCCACCCAGGGACAGGGACGCCGAAACACCATATATTTT	CATQGQGRRNTIYF
TRBV6-6	few	NA	15	TRBJ1-6	TGTGCCAGCCTTGCCGGGACACCGAATAATTCACCCCTCCACTTT	CASLAGTPNNSPLHF
TRBV19	NA	TRBD1	17	TRBJ1-1	TGTGCCAGTAATTACCGGGACAGGGGAATCATGAACACTGAAGCTTTCTTT	CASNYRDRGIMNTEAFF
TRBV19	once	TRBD1	15	TRBJ1-5	TGTGCCAGTAGGCCGGGACAGGGTTTCGATCAGCCCCAGCATTTT	CASRPGQGFDQPQHF